This entry lists 17 T cell receptor beta chains sequenced from one sample in a study of shared clonotypes between healthy human individuals. Clones were read by immunoSEQ multiplex PCR, and TCRdb kept only the in-frame ones, dropping some. Found here are hundreds of thousands of clones, 74% of them singletons; the top ten hold less than 2%. The sample comprised memory CD4+ T cells sorted from blood. The subset: CD45RA-negative fraction. The receptors were sampled from a woman younger than 45 in good health.

In this sample, this clone turned up a few times. The V gene is TRBV5-4, the J gene TRBJ2-5, with D perhaps TRBD1 (5 bases). With 1 base removed from V and 5 bases from J, the gap between germline ends came to 12 bases. Per germline, CDR1 SGHNT and CDR2 YYREEE (reference sequence). The CDR3 length is 14 residues. The CDR3 DNA reads TGTGCCAGCAGCTTGAAGGATGGGGCGGAGACCCAGTACTTC. It codes for CASSLKDGAETQYF.

This clone appeared a few times. This chain uses TRBV7-3 with TRBJ2-2, with D tentatively TRBD2 (5 bases). V was pared by 1 base and J by 0 bases, with 9 bases between. Per germline, CDR1 SGHTA and CDR2 FQGTGA. The CDR3 sequence is 16 residues long. The CDR3 sequence: CASSLRGPANTGELFF. The CDR3 DNA reads TGTGCCAGCAGCTTAAGAGGGCCCGCGAACACCGGGGAGCTGTTTTTT.

This chain uses TRBV5-1 with TRBJ2-1, with 7 nucleotides matching TRBD1. CDR1 SGHRS and CDR2 YFSETQ come from the germline V gene. V shed 4 bases, J shed 2 bases, and the junction held 12 bases outside the gene matches. The CDR3 contains 17 residues. The CDR3 protein is CASSLGEYRGPYNEQFF. The CDR3 nucleotides are TGCGCCAGCAGCCTCGGGGAATACAGGGGCCCCTACAATGAGCAGTTCTTC.

A few counts support this clone. This chain links TRBV19 with TRBJ1-1; tentative D call: TRBD1 (6 bases). V lost 1 base, J lost 6 bases, and 15 bases lay in between. The CDR3 is 15 residues long. Per the germline V gene, CDR1 is LNHDA and CDR2 is SQIVND (reference sequence). The CDR3 sequence: CASSIAAGDGAEAFF. As DNA, the CDR3 is TGTGCCAGTAGTATAGCGGCAGGGGATGGCGCTGAAGCTTTCTTT. Drawing the rest from reference TRBV19 and TRBJ1-1, the complete variable domain is DGGITQSPKYLFRKEGQNVTLSCEQNLNHDAMYWYRQDPGQGLRLIYYSQIVNDFQKGDIAEGYSVSREKKESFPLTVTSAQKNPTAFYLCASSIAAGDGAEAFFGQGTRLTVV.

In this sample, this clone turned up once. The chain recombines TRBV6-6 with TRBJ1-2; D is possibly TRBD1 (6 bases). Germline V lookup: CDR1 MNHNY, CDR2 SVGAGI (reference sequence). V gave up 6 bases and J gave up 0 bases, with 11 bases separating them. The CDR3 is 14 residues long. CDR3 sequence: CASRQGIANYGYTF. CDR3 coding DNA: TGTGCCAGCAGGCAGGGGATAGCTAACTATGGCTACACCTTC.

The V gene is TRBV30, the J gene TRBJ1-5, with D perhaps TRBD1 (5 bases). V lost 1 base, J lost 5 bases, and 9 bases lay in between. The CDR3 covers 13 residues. The germline V gene has CDR1 GTSNPN and CDR2 SVGIG (reference sequence). The CDR3 DNA reads TGTGCCTGGAGTGGGGACGGTCATCAGCCCCAGCATTTT. It is translated as CAWSGDGHQPQHF.

V is TRBV2 and J is TRBJ1-1; D remains unclear. The CDR3 spans 15 residues. Deletions cut 5 bases from V and 2 bases from J, with 15 bases between. From germline, CDR1 is SNHLY and CDR2 FYNNEI. In nucleotides, the CDR3 is TGTGCCAGCAGTCCCACGCGGATACCAAACACTGAAGCTTTCTTT. Protein product: CASSPTRIPNTEAFF.

The gene calls are TRBV5-8 and TRBJ1-2; D not certain. Trimming stripped 5 bases from V and 8 bases from J, with 10 bases between. CDR1 is SGHTS, CDR2 YDEGEE, per germline. CDR3 length equals 11 residues. The CDR3 is CASSGEGGYTF. Written as DNA, the CDR3 is TGTGCCAGCAGTGGGGAAGGGGGCTACACCTTC.

J is TRBJ2-3 and V is TRBV28; maybe TRBD1 (7 bases). Trimming left V 2 bases short and J 6 bases short, with 9 bases between. The germline V gene encodes CDR1 MDHEN and CDR2 SYDVKM. The CDR3 contains 13 residues. CDR3 bases: TGTGCCAGCAGTTTAGCGGGACAGGATACGCAGTATTTT. Its protein is CASSLAGQDTQYF. Based on the CDR3 plus reference TRBV28 and TRBJ2-3, the full variable domain is DVKVTQSSRYLVKRTGEKVFLECVQDMDHENMFWYRQDPGLGLRLIYFSYDVKMKEKGDIPEGYSVSREKKERFSLILESASTNQTSMYLCASSLAGQDTQYFGPGTRLTVL.

About this clone: This sample also contains other DNA sequences that code for the same CDR3. The chain joins TRBV20-1 to TRBJ1-5, with a possible D match to TRBD1 (6 bases). The CDR3 runs 11 residues. The germline V gene has CDR1 DFQATT and CDR2 SNEGSKA (reference sequence). V dropped 5 bases and J dropped 5 bases, with 7 bases sitting between them. The CDR3 coding sequence is TGCAGTGCTGGGGGCCATCAGCCCCAGCATTTT. Its protein product is CSAGGHQPQHF.

The chain combines TRBV28 with TRBJ1-3; D remains unclear. The V end lost 7 bases, the J end lost 0 bases, and 4 bases lay between the germline ends. The CDR3 runs 12 residues. Germline CDR1 reads MDHEN; CDR2 reads SYDVKM. CDR3: CASTDSGNTIYF. The CDR3 coding sequence is TGTGCCAGCACGGACTCTGGAAACACCATATATTTT. The full variable domain, with the rest looked up from reference TRBV28 and TRBJ1-3, is DVKVTQSSRYLVKRTGEKVFLECVQDMDHENMFWYRQDPGLGLRLIYFSYDVKMKEKGDIPEGYSVSREKKERFSLILESASTNQTSMYLCASTDSGNTIYFGEGSWLTVV.

The chain carries TRBV29-1 and TRBJ2-1; 9 nucleotides match TRBD1. The V gene's germline CDR1 is SQVTM and CDR2 ANQGSEA. V shed 4 bases and J 7 bases; nucleotides not matched to a gene: 8. CDR3 size: 14 residues. The CDR3 nucleotides read TGCAGCGTTGGTATCGTGACAGGGGGTAATGAGCAGTTCTTC. Residues: CSVGIVTGGNEQFF.

The chain has TRBV10-2 and TRBJ2-7; D gene ambiguous. The V end lost 2 bases, the J end lost 3 bases, and 8 bases lay between the germline ends. In germline, CDR1 is WSHSY, CDR2 SAAADI. The CDR3 consists of 13 residues. The CDR3 DNA reads TGCGCCAGCAGTGAGAGGGTTCGCTACGAGCAGTACTTC. Its protein product is CASSERVRYEQYF.

The gene calls are TRBV28 and TRBJ2-5; 9 bases map to TRBD2. CDR3 length: 13 residues. Germline V gene data show CDR1 as MDHEN and CDR2 as SYDVKM. The J segment lost 5 bases and the V segment lost 10 bases, leaving 8 bases of the junction unmatched. CDR3 sequence (DNA): TGTGCCATGGGGACTAGCTGCCGCGAGACCCAGTACTTC. It encodes CAMGTSCRETQYF.

This clone has just a few counts. The chain links TRBV7-9 to TRBJ1-4, with unresolved D. CDR3 length: 13 residues. Trimming took 2 bases from V and 9 from J, leaving 10 bases between them. The germline V gene has CDR1 SEHNR and CDR2 FQNEAQ (reference sequence). CDR3 sequence: CASSLNAMKKLFF. The CDR3 bases are TGTGCCAGCAGCTTAAATGCGATGAAAAAACTGTTTTTT. The complete variable domain, with remaining parts taken from reference TRBV7-9 and TRBJ1-4, reads DTGVSQNPRHKITKRGQNVTFRCDPISEHNRLYWYRQTLGQGPEFLTYFQNEAQLEKSRLLSDRFSAERPKGSFSTLEIQRTEQGDSAMYLCASSLNAMKKLFFGSGTQLSVL.

The rearrangement uses TRBV7-2 and TRBJ2-7; 8 bases map to TRBD1. The germline gives CDR1 SGHTA, CDR2 FQGNSA. The ends lost 5 bases at V and 0 bases at J; junction bases unmatched: 6. The CDR3 runs 15 residues. CDR3 bases: TGTGCCAGCAGCCGGGACAGGAGGAGCTCCTACGAGCAGTACTTC. This encodes CASSRDRRSSYEQYF.

The rearrangement uses TRBV18 and TRBJ2-5, with D perhaps TRBD2 (6 bases). Germline V gene lookup returns CDR1 KGHSH and CDR2 LQKENI. The CDR3 extends over 14 amino acids. The germline V and J ends were trimmed by 4 bases and 0 bases, with 9 bases remaining between them. In DNA form, the CDR3 reads TGTGCCAGCTCACAAGCGGGCTACCAAGAGACCCAGTACTTC. This codes for CASSQAGYQETQYF. Full variable domain (missing parts from reference TRBV18 and TRBJ2-5): NAGVMQNPRHLVRRRGQEARLRCSPMKGHSHVYWYRQLPEEGLKFMVYLQKENIIDESGMPKERFSAEFPKEGPSILRIQQVVRGDSAAYFCASSQAGYQETQYFGPGTRLLVL.